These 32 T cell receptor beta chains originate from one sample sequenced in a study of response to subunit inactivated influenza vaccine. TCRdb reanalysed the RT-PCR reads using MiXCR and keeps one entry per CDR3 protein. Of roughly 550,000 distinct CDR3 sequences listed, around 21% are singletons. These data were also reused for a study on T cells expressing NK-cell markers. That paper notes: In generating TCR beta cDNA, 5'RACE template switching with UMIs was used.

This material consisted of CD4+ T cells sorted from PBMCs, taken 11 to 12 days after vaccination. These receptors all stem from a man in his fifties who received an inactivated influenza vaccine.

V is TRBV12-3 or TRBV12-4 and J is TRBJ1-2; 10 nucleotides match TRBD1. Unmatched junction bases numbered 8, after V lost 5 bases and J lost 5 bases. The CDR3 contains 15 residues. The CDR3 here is CASSRGQGGSYGYTF. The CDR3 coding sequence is TGTGCCAGCAGTAGAGGACAGGGGGGTTCGTATGGCTACACCTTC.

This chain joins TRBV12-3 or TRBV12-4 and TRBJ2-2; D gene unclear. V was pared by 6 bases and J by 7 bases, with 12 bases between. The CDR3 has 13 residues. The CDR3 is CASSPREVGELFF. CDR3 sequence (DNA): TGTGCCAGCAGCCCCCGTGAGGTCGGGGAGCTGTTTTTT.

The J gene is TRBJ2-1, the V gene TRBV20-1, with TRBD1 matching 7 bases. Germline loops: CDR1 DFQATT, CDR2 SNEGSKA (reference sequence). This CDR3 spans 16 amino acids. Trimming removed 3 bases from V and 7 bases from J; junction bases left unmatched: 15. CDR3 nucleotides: TGCAGTGCTAGGTATACCGGGACAGTGTGGATGAATGAGCAGTTCTTC. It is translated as CSARYTGTVWMNEQFF.

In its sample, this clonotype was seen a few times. CDR3 nucleotides: TGTGCCAGCAGTTGGATAGGGCCTGAGCAGTTCTTC. Amino acids: CASSWIGPEQFF. The V call is TRBV6-2 or TRBV6-3, the J call TRBJ2-1, with no clear D. CDR3 length: 12 amino acids. Germline lookup yields CDR1 MNHEY and CDR2 SVGEGT. With 4 bases removed from V and 9 bases from J, the gap between germline ends came to 10 bases.

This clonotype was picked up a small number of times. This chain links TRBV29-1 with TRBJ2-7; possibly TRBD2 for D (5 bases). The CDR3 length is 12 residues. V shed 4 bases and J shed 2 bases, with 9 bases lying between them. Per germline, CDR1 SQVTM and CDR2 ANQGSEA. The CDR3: CSVGPGAYEQYF. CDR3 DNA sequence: TGCAGCGTTGGTCCCGGGGCCTACGAGCAGTACTTC.

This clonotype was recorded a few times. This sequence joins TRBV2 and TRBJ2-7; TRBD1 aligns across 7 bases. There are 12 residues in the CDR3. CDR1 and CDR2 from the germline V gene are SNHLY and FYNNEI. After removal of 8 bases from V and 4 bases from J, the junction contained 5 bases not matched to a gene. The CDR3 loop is CASGLTGYEQYF. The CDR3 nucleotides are TGTGCCAGCGGGTTGACAGGGTACGAGCAGTACTTC.

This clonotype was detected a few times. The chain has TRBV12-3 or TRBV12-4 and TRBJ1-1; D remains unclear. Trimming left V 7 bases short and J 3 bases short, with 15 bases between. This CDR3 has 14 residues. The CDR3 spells CASTKDRYHTEAFF. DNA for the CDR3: TGTGCCAGCACCAAGGACCGCTATCACACTGAAGCTTTCTTT.

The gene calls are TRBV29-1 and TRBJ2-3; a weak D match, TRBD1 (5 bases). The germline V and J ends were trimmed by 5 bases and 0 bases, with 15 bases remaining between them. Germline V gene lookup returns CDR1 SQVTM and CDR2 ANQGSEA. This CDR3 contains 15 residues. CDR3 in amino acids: CSVSSRAASTDTQYF. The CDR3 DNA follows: TGCAGCGTTTCCTCCAGGGCAGCTAGCACAGATACGCAGTATTTT.

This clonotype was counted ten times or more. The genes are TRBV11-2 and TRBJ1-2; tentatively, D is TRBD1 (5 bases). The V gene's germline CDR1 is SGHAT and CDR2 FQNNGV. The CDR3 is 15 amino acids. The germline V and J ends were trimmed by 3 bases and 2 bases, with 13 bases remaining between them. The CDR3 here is CASSLSFRGNYGYTF. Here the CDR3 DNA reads TGTGCCAGCAGCTTGTCGTTTCGGGGGAACTATGGCTACACCTTC.

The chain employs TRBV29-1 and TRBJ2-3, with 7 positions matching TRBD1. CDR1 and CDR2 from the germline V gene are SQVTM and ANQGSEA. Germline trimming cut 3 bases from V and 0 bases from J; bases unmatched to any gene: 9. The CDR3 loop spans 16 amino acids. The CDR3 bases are TGCAGCGTTGAGGGCAGGGGGTCCGTAAGCACAGATACGCAGTATTTT. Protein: CSVEGRGSVSTDTQYF.

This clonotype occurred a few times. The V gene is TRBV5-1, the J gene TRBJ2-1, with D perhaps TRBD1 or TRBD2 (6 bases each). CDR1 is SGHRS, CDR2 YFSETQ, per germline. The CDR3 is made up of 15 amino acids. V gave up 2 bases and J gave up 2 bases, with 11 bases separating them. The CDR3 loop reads CASSFMGGPYNEQFF. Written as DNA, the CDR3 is TGCGCCAGCAGCTTTATGGGGGGCCCCTACAATGAGCAGTTCTTC.

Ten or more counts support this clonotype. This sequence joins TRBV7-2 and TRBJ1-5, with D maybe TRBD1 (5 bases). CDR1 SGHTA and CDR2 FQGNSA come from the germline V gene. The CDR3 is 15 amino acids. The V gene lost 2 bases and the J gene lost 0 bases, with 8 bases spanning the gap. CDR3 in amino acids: CASSLSGTSNQPQHF. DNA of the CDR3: TGTGCCAGCAGCTTATCGGGGACTAGCAATCAGCCCCAGCATTTT.

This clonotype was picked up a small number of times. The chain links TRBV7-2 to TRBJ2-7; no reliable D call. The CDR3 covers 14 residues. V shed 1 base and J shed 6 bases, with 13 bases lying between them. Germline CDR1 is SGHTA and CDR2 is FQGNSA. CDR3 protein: CASSLDGRSTEQYF. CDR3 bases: TGTGCCAGCAGCTTAGACGGCAGGAGCACCGAGCAGTACTTC.

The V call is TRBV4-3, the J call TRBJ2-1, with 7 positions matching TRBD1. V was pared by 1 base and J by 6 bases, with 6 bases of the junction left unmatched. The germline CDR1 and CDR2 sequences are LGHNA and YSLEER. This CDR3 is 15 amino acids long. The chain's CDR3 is CASSQVRGLGNEQFF. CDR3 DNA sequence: TGCGCCAGCAGCCAAGTGAGGGGGCTTGGCAATGAGCAGTTCTTC.

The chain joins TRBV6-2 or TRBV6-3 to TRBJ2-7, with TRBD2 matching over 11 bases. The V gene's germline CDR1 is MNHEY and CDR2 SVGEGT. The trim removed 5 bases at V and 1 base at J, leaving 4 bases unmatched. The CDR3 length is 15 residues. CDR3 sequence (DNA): TGTGCCAGCAGTCCTAGCGGGAGGCCTTCCTACGAGCAGTACTTC. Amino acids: CASSPSGRPSYEQYF.

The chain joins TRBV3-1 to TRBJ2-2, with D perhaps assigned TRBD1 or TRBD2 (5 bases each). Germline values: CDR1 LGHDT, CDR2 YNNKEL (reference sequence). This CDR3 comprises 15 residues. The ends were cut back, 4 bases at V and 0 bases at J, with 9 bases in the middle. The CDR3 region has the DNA TGTGCCAGCAGCCGGGGACGGGCGAACACCGGGGAGCTGTTTTTT. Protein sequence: CASSRGRANTGELFF. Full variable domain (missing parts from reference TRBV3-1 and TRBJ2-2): DTAVSQTPKYLVTQMGNDKSIKCEQNLGHDTMYWYKQDSKKFLKIMFSYNNKELIINETVPNRFSPKSPDKAHLNLHINSLELGDSAVYFCASSRGRANTGELFFGEGSRLTVL.

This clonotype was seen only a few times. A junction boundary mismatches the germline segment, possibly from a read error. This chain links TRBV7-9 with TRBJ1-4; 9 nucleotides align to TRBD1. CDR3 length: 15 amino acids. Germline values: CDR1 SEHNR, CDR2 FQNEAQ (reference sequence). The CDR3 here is CASSSGTGQNEKLFF. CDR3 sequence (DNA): TGTGCCAGCAGCTCCGGGACAGGGCAGAATGAAAAGCTGTTTTTT.

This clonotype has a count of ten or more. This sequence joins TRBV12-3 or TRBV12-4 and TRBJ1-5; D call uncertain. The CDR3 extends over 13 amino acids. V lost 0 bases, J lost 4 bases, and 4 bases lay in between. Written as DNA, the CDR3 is TGTGCCAGCAGTTTAGCCAGAAATCAGCCCCAGCATTTT. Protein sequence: CASSLARNQPQHF.

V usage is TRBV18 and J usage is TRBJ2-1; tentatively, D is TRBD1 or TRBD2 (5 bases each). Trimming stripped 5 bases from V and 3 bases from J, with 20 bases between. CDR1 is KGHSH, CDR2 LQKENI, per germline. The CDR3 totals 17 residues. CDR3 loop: CASSSLPGPSIYNEQFF. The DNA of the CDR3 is TGTGCCAGCTCATCACTCCCGGGACCCTCAATCTACAATGAGCAGTTCTTC. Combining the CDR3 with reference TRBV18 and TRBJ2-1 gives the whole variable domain NAGVMQNPRHLVRRRGQEARLRCSPMKGHSHVYWYRQLPEEGLKFMVYLQKENIIDESGMPKERFSAEFPKEGPSILRIQQVVRGDSAAYFCASSSLPGPSIYNEQFFGPGTRLTVL.

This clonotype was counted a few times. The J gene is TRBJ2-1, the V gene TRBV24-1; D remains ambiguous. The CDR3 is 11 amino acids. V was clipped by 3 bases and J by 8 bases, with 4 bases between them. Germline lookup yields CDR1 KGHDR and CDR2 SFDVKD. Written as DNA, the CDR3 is TGTGCCACCAGTGATAACCATGAGCAGTTCTTC. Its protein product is CATSDNHEQFF.

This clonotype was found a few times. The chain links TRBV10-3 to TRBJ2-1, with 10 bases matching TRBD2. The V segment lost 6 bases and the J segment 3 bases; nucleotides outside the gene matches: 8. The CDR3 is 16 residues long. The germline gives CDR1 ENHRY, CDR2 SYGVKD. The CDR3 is CAISNLAGDLYNEQFF. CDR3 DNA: TGTGCCATCAGCAACCTAGCGGGGGACCTCTACAATGAGCAGTTCTTC.

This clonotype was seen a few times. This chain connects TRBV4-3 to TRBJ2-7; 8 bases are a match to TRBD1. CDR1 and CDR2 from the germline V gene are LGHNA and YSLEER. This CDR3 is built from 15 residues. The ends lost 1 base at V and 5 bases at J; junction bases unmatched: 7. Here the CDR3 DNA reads TGCGCCAGCAGCCAAGTAGGACAGGGTAGGGACGAGCAGTACTTC. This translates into CASSQVGQGRDEQYF.

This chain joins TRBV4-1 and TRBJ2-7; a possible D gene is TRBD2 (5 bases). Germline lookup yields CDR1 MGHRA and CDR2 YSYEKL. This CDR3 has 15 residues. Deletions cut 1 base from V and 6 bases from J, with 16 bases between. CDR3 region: CASSQGLDSLSEQYF. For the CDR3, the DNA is TGCGCCAGCAGCCAAGGATTGGACTCCCTCTCCGAGCAGTACTTC.

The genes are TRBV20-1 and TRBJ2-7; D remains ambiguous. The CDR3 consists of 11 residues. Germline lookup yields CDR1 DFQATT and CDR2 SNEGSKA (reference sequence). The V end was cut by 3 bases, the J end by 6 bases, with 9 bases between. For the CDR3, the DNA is TGCAGTGCTAGCCTCCCCGCCGAGCAGTACTTC. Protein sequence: CSASLPAEQYF.

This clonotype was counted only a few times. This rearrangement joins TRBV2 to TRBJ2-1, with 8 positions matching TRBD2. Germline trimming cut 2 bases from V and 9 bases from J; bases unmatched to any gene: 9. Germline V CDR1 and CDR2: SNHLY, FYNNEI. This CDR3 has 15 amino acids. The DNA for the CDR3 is TGTGCCAGCAGTGAACCGGGACTAGGACGTGGTGAGCAGTTCTTC. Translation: CASSEPGLGRGEQFF.

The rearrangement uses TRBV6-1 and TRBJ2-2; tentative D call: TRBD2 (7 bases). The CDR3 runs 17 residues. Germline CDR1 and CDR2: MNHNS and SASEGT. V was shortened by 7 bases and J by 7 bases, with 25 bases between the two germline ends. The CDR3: CASMMGRGVRMSGELFF. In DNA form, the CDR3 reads TGTGCCAGCATGATGGGGAGGGGGGTGCGGATGAGCGGGGAGCTGTTTTTT.

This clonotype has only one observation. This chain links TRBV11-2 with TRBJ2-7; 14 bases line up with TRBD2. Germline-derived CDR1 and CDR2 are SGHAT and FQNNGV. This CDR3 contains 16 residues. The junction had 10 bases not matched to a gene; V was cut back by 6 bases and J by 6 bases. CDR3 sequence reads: CASSQDGLAGGGEQYF. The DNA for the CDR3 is TGTGCCAGCAGTCAAGACGGACTAGCGGGGGGAGGCGAGCAGTACTTC. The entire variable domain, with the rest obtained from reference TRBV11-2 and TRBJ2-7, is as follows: EAGVAQSPRYKIIEKRQSVAFWCNPISGHATLYWYQQILGQGPKLLIQFQNNGVVDDSQLPKDRFSAERLKGVDSTLKIQPAKLEDSAVYLCASSQDGLAGGGEQYFGPGTRLTVT.

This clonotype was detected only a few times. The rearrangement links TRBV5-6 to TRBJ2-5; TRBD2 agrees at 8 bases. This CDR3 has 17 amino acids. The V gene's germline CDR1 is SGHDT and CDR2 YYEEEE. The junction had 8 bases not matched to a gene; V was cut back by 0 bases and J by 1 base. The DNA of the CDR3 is TGTGCCAGCAGCTTGGTCGTCGGCGGGGGGTCCCAAGAGACCCAGTACTTC. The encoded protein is CASSLVVGGGSQETQYF.

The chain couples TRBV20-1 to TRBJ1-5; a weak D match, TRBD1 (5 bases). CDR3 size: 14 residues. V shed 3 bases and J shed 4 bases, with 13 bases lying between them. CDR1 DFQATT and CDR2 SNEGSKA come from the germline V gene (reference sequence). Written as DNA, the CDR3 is TGCAGTGCTAGGCTGGGACTGGTGAATCAGCCCCAGCATTTT. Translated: CSARLGLVNQPQHF.

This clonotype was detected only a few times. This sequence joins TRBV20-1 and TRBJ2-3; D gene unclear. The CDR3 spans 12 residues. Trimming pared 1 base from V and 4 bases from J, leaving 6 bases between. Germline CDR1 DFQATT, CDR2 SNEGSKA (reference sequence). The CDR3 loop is CSARVPPDTQYF. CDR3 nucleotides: TGCAGTGCTAGAGTACCCCCAGATACGCAGTATTTT.

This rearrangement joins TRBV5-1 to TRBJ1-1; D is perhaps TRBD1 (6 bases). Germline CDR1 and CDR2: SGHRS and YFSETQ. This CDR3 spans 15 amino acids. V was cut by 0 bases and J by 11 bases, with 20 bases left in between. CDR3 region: CASSLGWGDTPLAFF. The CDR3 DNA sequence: TGCGCCAGCAGCTTGGGGTGGGGGGACACTCCTCTGGCTTTCTTT.

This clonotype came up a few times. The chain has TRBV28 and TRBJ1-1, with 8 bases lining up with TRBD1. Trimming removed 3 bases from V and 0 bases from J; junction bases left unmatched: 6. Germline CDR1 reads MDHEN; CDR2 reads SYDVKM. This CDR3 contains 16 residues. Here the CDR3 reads CASSLRQGLMNTEAFF. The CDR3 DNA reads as TGTGCCAGCAGTTTGAGACAGGGGCTCATGAACACTGAAGCTTTCTTT.